A selection of T cell receptor beta chains follows, all from one sample in a study of siplizumab effects on memory and regulatory T cells. Profiling relied on immunoSEQ multiplex PCR, and the TCRdb table lists in-frame clones only, not all of them. The sample carries approximately 75,000 clones, 93% recorded once. The sequenced sample consisted of CD8+ T cells sorted from blood. The origin of the receptors is a human donor in good health. CDR3s include the opening cysteine and the closing phenylalanine or tryptophan. Fields, in order: D gene, clone size, J gene, V gene, CDR3 protein, CDR3 DNA. A D gene is named only where the DNA matches it firmly. The listing skips clone size in some rows; elsewhere it reads once, few, many or a size class.

NA NA TRBJ1-4 TRBV9 CASSVDPATNEKLFF TGTGCCAGCAGCGTAGACCCTGCAACTAATGAAAAACTGTTTTTT
NA NA TRBJ2-7 TRBV19 CASSSGELEQYF TGTGCCAGTAGTAGCGGAGAATTGGAGCAGTACTTC
TRBD2 NA TRBJ2-1 TRBV5-1 CASSPGTSGQPNEQFF TGCGCCAGCAGCCCCGGGACTAGCGGGCAGCCCAATGAGCAGTTCTTC
NA NA TRBJ2-2 TRBV7-9 CASSLPRQITGELFF TGTGCCAGCAGCCTGCCGAGACAGATCACCGGGGAGCTGTTTTTT
NA NA TRBJ2-7 TRBV4-3 CASSQGRLDYEQYF TGCGCCAGCAGCCAGGGTAGGCTTGACTACGAGCAGTACTTC
TRBD1 NA TRBJ2-3 TRBV11-3 CASSQGQGDTQYF TGTGCCAGCAGCCAAGGACAGGGGGATACGCAGTATTTT
NA NA TRBJ2-2 TRBV6-5 CASKDGELFF TGTGCCAGCAAGGACGGGGAGCTGTTTTTT
NA NA TRBJ2-3 TRBV9 CASSVVGTSTDTQYF TGTGCCAGCAGCGTAGTCGGGACTAGCACAGATACGCAGTATTTT
NA NA TRBJ1-1 TRBV7-7 CASSFRAPSSEAFF TGTGCCAGCAGCTTCCGGGCGCCCTCGTCCGAAGCTTTCTTT
TRBD1 NA TRBJ1-2 TRBV11-3 CASSSGGEGYGYTF TGTGCCAGCAGCTCAGGGGGCGAAGGGTATGGCTACACCTTC
NA once TRBJ2-2 TRBV9 CASSVGGANTGELFF TGTGCCAGCAGCGTAGGAGGGGCGAACACCGGGGAGCTGTTTTTT
NA NA TRBJ2-5 TRBV5-5 CASSLEETQYF TGTGCCAGCAGCTTGGAAGAGACCCAGTACTTC
NA NA TRBJ2-1 TRBV5-4 CASSQVLETFNEQFF TGTGCCAGCAGCCAAGTCTTAGAGACATTCAATGAGCAGTTCTTC
NA NA TRBJ2-5 TRBV5-1 CASSLDGNQETQYF TGCGCCAGCAGCTTGGACGGAAATCAAGAGACCCAGTACTTC
NA NA TRBJ1-2 TRBV27 CASSLSSDPYGYTF TGTGCCAGCAGTTTATCGTCTGATCCCTATGGCTACACCTTC
NA NA TRBJ2-1 TRBV5-6 CASSLGQIGEQFF TGTGCCAGCAGCTTGGGACAGATAGGCGAGCAGTTCTTC
NA NA TRBJ2-2 TRBV23-1 CASSQHVNTGELFF TGCGCCAGCAGTCAACACGTTAACACCGGGGAGCTGTTTTTT
TRBD1 NA TRBJ2-7 TRBV4-1 CASSQDRWDRGYEQYF TGCGCCAGCAGCCAAGATAGGTGGGACAGGGGCTACGAGCAGTACTTC
TRBD1 once TRBJ2-3 TRBV5-4 CASSLASGGWTDTQYF TGTGCCAGCAGCTTAGCCTCAGGGGGCTGGACAGATACGCAGTATTTT
TRBD2 NA TRBJ2-3 TRBV5-1 CASSLAGAGGLADTQYF TGCGCCAGCAGCTTGGCCGGGGCGGGGGGGCTGGCAGATACGCAGTATTTT
NA NA TRBJ2-3 TRBV11-3 CASSSGSLEDTQYF TGTGCCAGCAGCTCCGGGTCGCTTGAGGATACGCAGTATTTT
TRBD2 NA TRBJ2-1 TRBV27 CASGRGGNNEQFF TGTGCCAGCGGCCGCGGGGGGAACAATGAGCAGTTCTTC
TRBD1 NA TRBJ2-7 TRBV2 CASSGDPGQGGEQYF TGTGCCAGCAGTGGGGACCCGGGACAGGGGGGCGAGCAGTACTTC
NA NA TRBJ1-1 TRBV5-1 CASSLAGGEYTEAFF TGCGCCAGCAGCTTGGCCGGGGGAGAGTACACTGAAGCTTTCTTT
NA NA TRBJ2-2 TRBV5-1 CATAGLVTGELFF TGCGCAACCGCAGGTTTGGTCACCGGGGAGCTGTTTTTT
TRBD1 NA TRBJ1-1 TRBV12-5 CASGLVREGAHTTFF TGTGCTAGTGGTTTGGTACGAGAGGGGGCGCATACGACTTTCTTT
TRBD1 NA TRBJ1-3 TRBV5-4 CASSLDRGQGNTIYF TGTGCCAGCAGCTTGGACAGGGGGCAAGGAAACACCATATATTTT
NA NA TRBJ1-1 TRBV19 CASSIAGYTEAFF TGTGCCAGTAGTATAGCAGGATACACTGAAGCTTTCTTT
NA NA TRBJ1-1 TRBV18 CASSGGNTEAFF TGTGCCAGCTCCGGAGGGAACACTGAAGCTTTCTTT
TRBD1 NA TRBJ1-1 TRBV27 CASSGTDNEAFF TGTGCCAGCAGCGGGACAGATAATGAAGCTTTCTTT
TRBD1 NA TRBJ2-1 TRBV7-3 CASSWDRGDNEQFF TGTGCCAGCAGCTGGGACAGGGGGGACAATGAGCAGTTCTTC
NA NA TRBJ1-2 TRBV25-1 CASYRHPDGYTF TGTGCCAGCTATAGACACCCGGATGGCTACACCTTC
NA NA TRBJ2-7 TRBV27 CASSPGTNYYEQYF TGTGCCAGCAGTCCGGGGACGAACTACTACGAGCAGTACTTC
NA NA TRBJ2-3 TRBV28 CASTGGRGPNTDTQYF TGTGCCAGCACCGGGGGGAGGGGGCCTAACACAGATACGCAGTATTTT
NA NA TRBJ2-7 TRBV19 CASSIPGLSNEQYF TGTGCCAGTAGTATCCCGGGACTCTCCAACGAGCAGTACTTC